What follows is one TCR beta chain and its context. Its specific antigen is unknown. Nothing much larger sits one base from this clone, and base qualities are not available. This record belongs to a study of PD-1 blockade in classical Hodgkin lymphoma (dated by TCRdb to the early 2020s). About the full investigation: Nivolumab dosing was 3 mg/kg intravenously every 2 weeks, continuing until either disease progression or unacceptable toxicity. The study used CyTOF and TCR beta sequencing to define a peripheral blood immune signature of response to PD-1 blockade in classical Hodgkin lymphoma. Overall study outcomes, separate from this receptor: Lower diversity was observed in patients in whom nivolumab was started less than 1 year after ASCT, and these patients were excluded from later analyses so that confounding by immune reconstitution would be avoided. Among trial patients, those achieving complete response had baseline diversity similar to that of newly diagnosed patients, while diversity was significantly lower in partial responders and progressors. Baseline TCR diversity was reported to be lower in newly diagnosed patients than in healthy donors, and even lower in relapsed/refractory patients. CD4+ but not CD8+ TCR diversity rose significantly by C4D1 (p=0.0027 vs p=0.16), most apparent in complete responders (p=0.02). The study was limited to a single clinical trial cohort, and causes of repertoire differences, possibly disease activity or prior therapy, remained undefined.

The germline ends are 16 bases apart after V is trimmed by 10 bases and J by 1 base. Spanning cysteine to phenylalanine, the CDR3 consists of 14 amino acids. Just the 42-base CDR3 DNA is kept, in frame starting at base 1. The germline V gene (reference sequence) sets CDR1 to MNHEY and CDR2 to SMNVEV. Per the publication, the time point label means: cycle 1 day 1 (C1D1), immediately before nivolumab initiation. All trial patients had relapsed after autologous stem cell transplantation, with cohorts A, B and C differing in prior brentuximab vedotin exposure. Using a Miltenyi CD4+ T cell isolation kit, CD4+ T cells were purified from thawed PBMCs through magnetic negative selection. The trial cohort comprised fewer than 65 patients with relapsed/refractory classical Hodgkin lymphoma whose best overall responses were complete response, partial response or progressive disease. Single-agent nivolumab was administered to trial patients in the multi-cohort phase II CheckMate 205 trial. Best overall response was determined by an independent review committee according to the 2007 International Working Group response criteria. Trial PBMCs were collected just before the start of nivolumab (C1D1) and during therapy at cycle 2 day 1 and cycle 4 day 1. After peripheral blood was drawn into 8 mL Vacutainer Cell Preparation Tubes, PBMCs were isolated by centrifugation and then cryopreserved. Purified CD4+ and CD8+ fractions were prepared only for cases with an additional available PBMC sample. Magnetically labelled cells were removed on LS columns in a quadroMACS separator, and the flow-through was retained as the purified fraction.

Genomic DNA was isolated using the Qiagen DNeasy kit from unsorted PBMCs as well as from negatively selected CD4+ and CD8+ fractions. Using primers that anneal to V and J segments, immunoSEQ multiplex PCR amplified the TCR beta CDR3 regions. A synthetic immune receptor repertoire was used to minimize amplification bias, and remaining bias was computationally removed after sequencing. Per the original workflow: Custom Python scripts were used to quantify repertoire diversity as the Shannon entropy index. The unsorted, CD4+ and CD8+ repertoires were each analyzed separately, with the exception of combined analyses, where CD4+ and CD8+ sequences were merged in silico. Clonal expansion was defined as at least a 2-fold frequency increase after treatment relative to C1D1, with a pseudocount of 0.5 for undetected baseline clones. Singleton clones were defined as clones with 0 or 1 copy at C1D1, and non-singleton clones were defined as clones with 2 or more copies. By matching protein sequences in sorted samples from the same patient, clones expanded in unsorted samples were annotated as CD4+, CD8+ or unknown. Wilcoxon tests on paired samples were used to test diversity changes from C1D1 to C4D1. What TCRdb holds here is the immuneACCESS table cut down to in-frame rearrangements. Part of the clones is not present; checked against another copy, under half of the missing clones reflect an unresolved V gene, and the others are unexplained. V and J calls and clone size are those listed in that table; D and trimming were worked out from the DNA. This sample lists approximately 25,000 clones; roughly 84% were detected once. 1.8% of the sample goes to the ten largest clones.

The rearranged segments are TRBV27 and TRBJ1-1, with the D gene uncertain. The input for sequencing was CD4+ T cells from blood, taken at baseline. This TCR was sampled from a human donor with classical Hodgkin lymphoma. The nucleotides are TGTGCCACCTCCCAGGACGTTCCGAACACTGAAGCTTTCTTT. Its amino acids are CATSQDVPNTEAFF.